This section outlines one TCR beta chain sequence together with its context. This CDR3 contains 14 residues. The V end was cut by 1 base, the J end by 8 bases, with 12 bases between. CDR1 and CDR2 from the germline V gene are SGHNT and YENEEA. In the source study's methods: Estimated nucleated cell counts came from reference gene primer amplification. Using immunoSEQ multiplex PCR, the repertoire was profiled, and TCRdb retains in-frame clones only, with some absent. V, J and clone size derive from that table, while D and trimming were established from the DNA sequence. Of approximately 300,000 clones detected, 90% appear once; the ten largest clones hold about 1%. Followed longitudinally, the Seattle patients had been enrolled during active infection. This sample stems from a study of blood T cell repertoires in COVID-19. Study-level information: COVID-19 samples, acute and convalescent, were from the United States, Italy and Spain. PBMCs, B-cell-depleted T cells, or T cells were the source of the cDNA or gDNA that made up the material.

Material for sequencing was peripheral blood. The chain has TRBV11-3 and TRBJ2-1, with a possible D match to TRBD2 (6 bases). The clonotype comes from a middle-aged woman with COVID-19, enrolled during active disease. The CDR3 region is CASSLGRGTDEQFF. CDR3 in DNA: TGTGCCAGCAGCTTAGGCCGCGGGACGGATGAGCAGTTCTTC.